This record looks at one T cell receptor (beta chain) sequence and its context. Its matching antigen is unknown. These data come from a study of cytomegalovirus exposure and HLA in healthy donors. Whole-study context: From HLA-typed donors, an early data release held some 80 million unique TCRs. Genotyping showed 70% to 90% of roughly 390 donors falling in the Caucasian-associated ancestry cluster. Study-wide points: The study put some 150 TCR beta chains on its list as cytomegalovirus-associated.

Primers included in the PCR were 60 Vbeta and 13 Jbeta primers. The data were produced by immunoSEQ multiplex PCR, yet TCRdb's version contains in-frame clones alone and is incomplete. The sample carries roughly 110,000 clones, roughly 80% recorded once. Sample: PBMCs. The TCR comes from a man aged 30 to 45 in good health and CMV-seronegative.

DNA of the CDR3: TGTGCCAGCAGCTTTGAGCCCTGGGGGGCCGGGGAGCTGTTTTTT. Its translation: CASSFEPWGAGELFF. The rearrangement joins TRBV7-2 to TRBJ2-2; D perhaps matches TRBD2 (6 bases). This CDR3 has 15 residues. CDR1 is SGHTA and CDR2 is FQGNSA in the germline V gene. With 3 bases removed from V and 6 bases from J, the gap between germline ends came to 14 bases.